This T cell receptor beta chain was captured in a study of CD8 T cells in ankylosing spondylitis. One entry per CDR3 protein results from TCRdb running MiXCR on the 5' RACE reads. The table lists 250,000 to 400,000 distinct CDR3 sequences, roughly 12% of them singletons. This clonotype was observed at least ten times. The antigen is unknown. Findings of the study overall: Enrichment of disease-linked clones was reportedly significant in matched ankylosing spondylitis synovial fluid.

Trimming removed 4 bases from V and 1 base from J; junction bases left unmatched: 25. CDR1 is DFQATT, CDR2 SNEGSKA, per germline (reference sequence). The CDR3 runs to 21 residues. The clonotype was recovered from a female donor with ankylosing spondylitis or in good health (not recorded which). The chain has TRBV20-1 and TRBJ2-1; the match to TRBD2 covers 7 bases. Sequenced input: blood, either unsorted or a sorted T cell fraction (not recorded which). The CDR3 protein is CSAIRGDTLPSQRTSYNEQFF. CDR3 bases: TGCAGTGCTATACGGGGGGATACCCTCCCATCACAGCGAACTTCCTACAATGAGCAGTTCTTC.